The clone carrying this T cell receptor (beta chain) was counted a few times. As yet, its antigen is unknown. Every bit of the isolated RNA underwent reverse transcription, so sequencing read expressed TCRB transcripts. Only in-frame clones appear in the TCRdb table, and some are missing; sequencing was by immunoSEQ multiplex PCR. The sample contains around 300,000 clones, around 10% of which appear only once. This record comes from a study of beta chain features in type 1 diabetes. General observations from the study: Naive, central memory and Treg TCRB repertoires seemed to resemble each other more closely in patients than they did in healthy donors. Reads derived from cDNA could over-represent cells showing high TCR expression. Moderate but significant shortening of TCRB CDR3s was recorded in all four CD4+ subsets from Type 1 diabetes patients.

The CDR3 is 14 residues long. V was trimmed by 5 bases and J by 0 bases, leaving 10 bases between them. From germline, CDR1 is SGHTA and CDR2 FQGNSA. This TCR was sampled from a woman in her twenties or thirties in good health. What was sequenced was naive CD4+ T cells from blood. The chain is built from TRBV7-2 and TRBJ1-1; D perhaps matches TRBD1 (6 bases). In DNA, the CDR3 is TGTGCCAGCAGCCCGAGACAGGTGAACACTGAAGCTTTCTTT. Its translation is CASSPRQVNTEAFF.